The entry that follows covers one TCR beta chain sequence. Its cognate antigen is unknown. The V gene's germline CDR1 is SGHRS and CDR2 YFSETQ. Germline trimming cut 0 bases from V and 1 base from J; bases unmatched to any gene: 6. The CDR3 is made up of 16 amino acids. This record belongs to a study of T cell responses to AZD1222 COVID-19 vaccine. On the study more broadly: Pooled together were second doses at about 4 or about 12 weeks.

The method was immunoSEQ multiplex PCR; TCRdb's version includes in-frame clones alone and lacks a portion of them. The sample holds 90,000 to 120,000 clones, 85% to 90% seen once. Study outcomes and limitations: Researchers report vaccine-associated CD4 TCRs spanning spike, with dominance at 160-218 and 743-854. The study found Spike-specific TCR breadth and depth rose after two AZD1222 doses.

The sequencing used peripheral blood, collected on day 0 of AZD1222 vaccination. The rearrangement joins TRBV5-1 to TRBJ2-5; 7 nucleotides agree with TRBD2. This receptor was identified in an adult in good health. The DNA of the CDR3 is TGCGCCAGCAGCTTGGGCGGTAGCGGGCTCCAAGAGACCCAGTACTTC. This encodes CASSLGGSGLQETQYF.